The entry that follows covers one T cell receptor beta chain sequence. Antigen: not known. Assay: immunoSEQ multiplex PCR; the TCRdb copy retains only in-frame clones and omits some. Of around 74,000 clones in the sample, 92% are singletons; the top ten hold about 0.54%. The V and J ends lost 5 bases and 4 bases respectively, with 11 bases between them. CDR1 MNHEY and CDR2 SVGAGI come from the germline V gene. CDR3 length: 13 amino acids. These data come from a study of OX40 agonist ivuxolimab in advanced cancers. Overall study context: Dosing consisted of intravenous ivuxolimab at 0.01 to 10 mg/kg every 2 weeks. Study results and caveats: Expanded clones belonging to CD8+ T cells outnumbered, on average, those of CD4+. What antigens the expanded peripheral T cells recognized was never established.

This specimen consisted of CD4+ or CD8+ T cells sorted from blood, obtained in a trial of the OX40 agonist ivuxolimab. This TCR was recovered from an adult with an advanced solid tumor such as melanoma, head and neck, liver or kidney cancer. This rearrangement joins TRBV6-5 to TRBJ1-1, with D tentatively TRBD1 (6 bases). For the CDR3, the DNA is TGTGCCAGCAGTCACAGGGTTACCACTGAAGCTTTCTTT. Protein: CASSHRVTTEAFF.